Listed below are T cell receptor beta chains from one sample, sequenced in a study of OX40 agonist ivuxolimab in advanced cancers. Data came from immunoSEQ multiplex PCR; TCRdb stores just in-frame clones and leaves some out. Of roughly 64,000 clones listed, 70% to 90% are singletons. Source: CD4+ or CD8+ T cells sorted from blood, taken in a trial of the OX40 agonist ivuxolimab. Every receptor here comes from an adult with an advanced solid tumor such as melanoma, head and neck, liver or kidney cancer. Each CDR3 is given with its conserved first and last residue. D genes are given only for firm matches. Clone size is stated in some rows and not others, as once, few, many or a class when expanded.

J gene: TRBJ2-7
clone size: .
V gene: TRBV2
D gene: .
CDR3 DNA: TGTGCCAGCAGTGGAGGTCCGAGCTCCTACGAGCAGTACTTC
CDR3 protein: CASSGGPSSYEQYF

J gene: TRBJ2-1
clone size: few
V gene: TRBV6-4
D gene: TRBD1
CDR3 DNA: TGTGCCAGCAGCAATTCAGGGGGAAATCAGTTCTTC
CDR3 protein: CASSNSGGNQFF

J gene: TRBJ2-7
clone size: .
V gene: TRBV6-6
D gene: .
CDR3 DNA: TGTGCCAGCAGTTACGCCCCTGAACCGGGCACCTACGAGCAGTACTTC
CDR3 protein: CASSYAPEPGTYEQYF

J gene: TRBJ2-7
clone size: .
V gene: TRBV7-3
D gene: TRBD2
CDR3 DNA: TGTGCCAGCAGCAGGACTAGCGGGAGGGCCGCCGAGCAGTACTTC
CDR3 protein: CASSRTSGRAAEQYF

J gene: TRBJ2-5
clone size: .
V gene: TRBV2
D gene: TRBD2
CDR3 DNA: TGTGCCAGCAAACAAGCGGGAGTGGTAGAGACCCAGTACTTC
CDR3 protein: CASKQAGVVETQYF

J gene: TRBJ1-2
clone size: .
V gene: TRBV30
D gene: .
CDR3 DNA: TGTGCCTGGACCCAGACCGGCTATGGCTACACCTTC
CDR3 protein: CAWTQTGYGYTF

J gene: TRBJ1-2
clone size: .
V gene: TRBV10-3
D gene: .
CDR3 DNA: TGTGCCATCACCCCAGGTTTAGGCTACTATGGCTACACCTTC
CDR3 protein: CAITPGLGYYGYTF

J gene: TRBJ2-1
clone size: .
V gene: TRBV9
D gene: TRBD2
CDR3 DNA: TGTGCCAGCAGCGTAGGACTAGCGGGAGAGGGTGAGCAGTTCTTC
CDR3 protein: CASSVGLAGEGEQFF

J gene: TRBJ2-5
clone size: once
V gene: TRBV7-9
D gene: .
CDR3 DNA: TGTGCCAGCAGCCCCTTCCCGAGAGAGACCCAGTACTTC
CDR3 protein: CASSPFPRETQYF

J gene: TRBJ2-7
clone size: .
V gene: TRBV4-2
D gene: TRBD2
CDR3 DNA: TGTGCCAGCAGCCAAGAATCGGGCGGGAGGGCCTACGAGCAGTACTTC
CDR3 protein: CASSQESGGRAYEQYF

J gene: TRBJ2-5
clone size: .
V gene: TRBV18
D gene: TRBD1
CDR3 DNA: TGTGCCAGCTCACCGGGACAGAGGGAGACCCAGTACTTC
CDR3 protein: CASSPGQRETQYF

J gene: TRBJ1-5
clone size: .
V gene: TRBV10-3
D gene: .
CDR3 DNA: TGTGCCATCAAGGAGGGTACGGATCAGCCCCAGCATTTT
CDR3 protein: CAIKEGTDQPQHF

J gene: TRBJ1-2
clone size: .
V gene: TRBV27
D gene: .
CDR3 DNA: TGTGCCAGCAGTTTGTATCCAGGAAAGGGTGGCTACACCTTC
CDR3 protein: CASSLYPGKGGYTF

J gene: TRBJ2-2
clone size: once
V gene: TRBV18
D gene: .
CDR3 DNA: TGTGCCAGCTCACTCGGGACACCCGCGAACACCGGGGAGCTGTTTTTT
CDR3 protein: CASSLGTPANTGELFF

J gene: TRBJ2-7
clone size: .
V gene: TRBV20-1
D gene: .
CDR3 DNA: TGCAGTGCTCACAGGTCCTACGAGCAGTACTTC
CDR3 protein: CSAHRSYEQYF

J gene: TRBJ2-3
clone size: .
V gene: TRBV18
D gene: .
CDR3 DNA: TGTGCCAGCTCACCAAAGCCAGATACGCAGTATTTT
CDR3 protein: CASSPKPDTQYF

J gene: TRBJ2-7
clone size: .
V gene: TRBV5-1
D gene: .
CDR3 DNA: TGCGCCAGCAACCCGGGACCCCCCTCCTACGAGCAGTACTTC
CDR3 protein: CASNPGPPSYEQYF

J gene: TRBJ2-6
clone size: .
V gene: TRBV19
D gene: TRBD2
CDR3 DNA: TGTGCCAGTAGTATCTGGGCTAGCGGGTACCTCTTGGGTGGGGCCAACGTCCTGACTTTC
CDR3 protein: CASSIWASGYLLGGANVLTF

J gene: TRBJ2-6
clone size: .
V gene: TRBV5-1
D gene: .
CDR3 DNA: TGCGCCAGCAGCCCCGGGGCCAACGTCCTGACTTTC
CDR3 protein: CASSPGANVLTF

J gene: TRBJ2-3
clone size: once
V gene: TRBV18
D gene: .
CDR3 DNA: TGTGCCAGCTCACCGGAGGTGGATACGCAGTATTTT
CDR3 protein: CASSPEVDTQYF

J gene: TRBJ2-3
clone size: .
V gene: TRBV4-2
D gene: TRBD2
CDR3 DNA: TGTGCCAGCAGCCAAGTTCTAGCGGGGGGGACAAGCACAGATACGCAGTATTTT
CDR3 protein: CASSQVLAGGTSTDTQYF

J gene: TRBJ1-1
clone size: few
V gene: TRBV7-8
D gene: TRBD1
CDR3 DNA: TGTGCCAGCAGCTTCAGGGGGGCGACTGAAGCTTTCTTT
CDR3 protein: CASSFRGATEAFF

J gene: TRBJ1-2
clone size: once
V gene: TRBV6-1
D gene: .
CDR3 DNA: TGTGCCAGCAGTGAAAATCAGGAGGGCTACACCTTC
CDR3 protein: CASSENQEGYTF

J gene: TRBJ2-1
clone size: .
V gene: TRBV7-3
D gene: TRBD2
CDR3 DNA: TGTGCCAGCAGCCCCAGGAAGCGGGAGGGATACAATGAGCAGTTCTTC
CDR3 protein: CASSPRKREGYNEQFF

J gene: TRBJ2-7
clone size: .
V gene: TRBV5-4
D gene: .
CDR3 DNA: TGTGCCAGCAGTTACCGGGACGGCGGCTACGAGCAGTACTTC
CDR3 protein: CASSYRDGGYEQYF

J gene: TRBJ1-4
clone size: .
V gene: TRBV2
D gene: TRBD1
CDR3 DNA: TGTGCCAGCAGGAGGACAGGGGGCACCGAAAAACTGTTTTTT
CDR3 protein: CASRRTGGTEKLFF

J gene: TRBJ1-3
clone size: .
V gene: TRBV9
D gene: .
CDR3 DNA: TGTGCCAGCAGCGTAACAAGCTCTGGAAACACCATATATTTT
CDR3 protein: CASSVTSSGNTIYF

J gene: TRBJ1-2
clone size: .
V gene: TRBV7-6
D gene: .
CDR3 DNA: TGTGCCAGCAGCTGGGAAAGTGGCTACACCTTC
CDR3 protein: CASSWESGYTF

J gene: TRBJ2-3
clone size: .
V gene: TRBV5-1
D gene: TRBD2
CDR3 DNA: TGCGCCAGCAGCTTCGGACTAGCGGGAGGGGCTAGCACAGATACGCAGTATTTT
CDR3 protein: CASSFGLAGGASTDTQYF

J gene: TRBJ2-3
clone size: few
V gene: TRBV11-2
D gene: TRBD2
CDR3 DNA: TGTGCCAGCAGCTTAGGCCGCGGGGGGAGGGATACGCAGTATTTT
CDR3 protein: CASSLGRGGRDTQYF

J gene: TRBJ2-1
clone size: .
V gene: TRBV2
D gene: TRBD2
CDR3 DNA: TGTGCCAGCAGAGCGGGGGAATACAATGAGCAGTTCTTC
CDR3 protein: CASRAGEYNEQFF

J gene: TRBJ2-7
clone size: once
V gene: TRBV7-9
D gene: .
CDR3 DNA: TGTGCCAGCAGCCCGGGTCACTACGAGCAGTACTTC
CDR3 protein: CASSPGHYEQYF

J gene: TRBJ1-6
clone size: once
V gene: TRBV5-4
D gene: .
CDR3 DNA: TGTGCCAGCAGCTTTGGGGGGAAGGATTCACCCCTCCACTTT
CDR3 protein: CASSFGGKDSPLHF

J gene: TRBJ2-7
clone size: .
V gene: TRBV27
D gene: TRBD2
CDR3 DNA: TGTGCCAGCAGTCTTAACCCCGGGAGGGCCTACGAGCAGTACTTC
CDR3 protein: CASSLNPGRAYEQYF

J gene: TRBJ1-3
clone size: .
V gene: TRBV7-2
D gene: .
CDR3 DNA: TGTGCCAGCAGCTTAGCTGGGGGGCGAAGTGGAAACACCATATATTTT
CDR3 protein: CASSLAGGRSGNTIYF

J gene: TRBJ2-1
clone size: .
V gene: TRBV11-3
D gene: .
CDR3 DNA: TGTGCCAGCAGCTTAATGGCAGGGGCGTACAATGAGCAGTTCTTC
CDR3 protein: CASSLMAGAYNEQFF

J gene: TRBJ2-4
clone size: .
V gene: TRBV9
D gene: .
CDR3 DNA: TGTGCCAGCAGCATCGGACCAGAGGTCATTCAGTACTTC
CDR3 protein: CASSIGPEVIQYF

J gene: TRBJ1-2
clone size: .
V gene: TRBV7-9
D gene: TRBD1
CDR3 DNA: TGTGCCAGCAGCCCCCGGGACAGACCAAACTATGGCTACACCTTC
CDR3 protein: CASSPRDRPNYGYTF

J gene: TRBJ2-3
clone size: .
V gene: TRBV29-1
D gene: .
CDR3 DNA: TGCAGCGTTGAAGAGATTAGCACAGATACGCAGTATTTT
CDR3 protein: CSVEEISTDTQYF

J gene: TRBJ2-5
clone size: .
V gene: TRBV7-2
D gene: .
CDR3 DNA: TGTGCCAGCAGCTTAACAGGGACCGAGACCCAGTACTTC
CDR3 protein: CASSLTGTETQYF

J gene: TRBJ1-4
clone size: .
V gene: TRBV19
D gene: TRBD1
CDR3 DNA: TGTGCCAGTAATGACCCCGGGACAGGGTGGAAAAAACTGTTTTTT
CDR3 protein: CASNDPGTGWKKLFF

J gene: TRBJ2-5
clone size: .
V gene: TRBV5-1
D gene: .
CDR3 DNA: TGCGCCAGCAGCTCGAGCGGGCCTCAAGAGACCCAGTACTTC
CDR3 protein: CASSSSGPQETQYF

J gene: TRBJ2-1
clone size: once
V gene: TRBV5-1
D gene: TRBD2
CDR3 DNA: TGCGCCAGCAGCTCGATACTAGCGGGGGAGAATGAGCAGTTCTTC
CDR3 protein: CASSSILAGENEQFF

J gene: TRBJ2-1
clone size: .
V gene: TRBV25-1
D gene: TRBD2
CDR3 DNA: TGTGCCAGCTCCAGGGACTACACAAGAGAGCAGTTCTTC
CDR3 protein: CASSRDYTREQFF

J gene: TRBJ2-1
clone size: few
V gene: TRBV7-2
D gene: TRBD1
CDR3 DNA: TGTGCCAGCAGACTCAATAAACAGGGGTATGAGCAGTTCTTC
CDR3 protein: CASRLNKQGYEQFF

J gene: TRBJ2-2
clone size: .
V gene: TRBV7-3
D gene: TRBD1
CDR3 DNA: TGTGCCAGCAGCCGCACCGGGACAGGGGTTACCGGGGAGCTGTTTTTT
CDR3 protein: CASSRTGTGVTGELFF

J gene: TRBJ2-7
clone size: .
V gene: TRBV15
D gene: TRBD1
CDR3 DNA: TGTGCCACGAAAGACCAACCGGGGACAGGCTACGAGCAGTACTTC
CDR3 protein: CATKDQPGTGYEQYF

J gene: TRBJ2-1
clone size: .
V gene: TRBV5-1
D gene: TRBD2
CDR3 DNA: TGCGCCAGCAGCCCCCCCCCAGCGGGAGGGCCGCCCTACAATGAGCAGTTCTTC
CDR3 protein: CASSPPPAGGPPYNEQFF

J gene: TRBJ1-1
clone size: .
V gene: TRBV5-1
D gene: .
CDR3 DNA: TGCGCCAGCAGCTTCGGACACTACCCGAACACTGAAGCTTTCTTT
CDR3 protein: CASSFGHYPNTEAFF

J gene: TRBJ1-2
clone size: .
V gene: TRBV18
D gene: TRBD1
CDR3 DNA: TGTGCCAGCTCACCACGTGTGACAGGGTCTGGCTACACCTTC
CDR3 protein: CASSPRVTGSGYTF

J gene: TRBJ2-3
clone size: .
V gene: TRBV7-2
D gene: TRBD1
CDR3 DNA: TGTGCCAGCAGCTCATGGACAGGACCAGATACGCAGTATTTT
CDR3 protein: CASSSWTGPDTQYF

J gene: TRBJ1-2
clone size: .
V gene: TRBV4-2
D gene: .
CDR3 DNA: TGTGCCAGCAGCCAAGTAGGAGGGGACTATGGCTACACCTTC
CDR3 protein: CASSQVGGDYGYTF

J gene: TRBJ2-2
clone size: .
V gene: TRBV6-5
D gene: .
CDR3 DNA: TGTGCCAGCAGTTACAGGGTGGGGCCTCCCGGGGAGCTGTTTTTT
CDR3 protein: CASSYRVGPPGELFF

J gene: TRBJ1-5
clone size: few
V gene: TRBV28
D gene: .
CDR3 DNA: TGTGCCAGCCGCGCCGCGGGGGGCAATCAGCCCCAGCATTTT
CDR3 protein: CASRAAGGNQPQHF

J gene: TRBJ1-5
clone size: .
V gene: TRBV4-2
D gene: .
CDR3 DNA: TGTGCCAGCAGCCTAGGCAATCAGCCCCAGCATTTT
CDR3 protein: CASSLGNQPQHF

J gene: TRBJ2-7
clone size: .
V gene: TRBV27
D gene: .
CDR3 DNA: TGTGCCAGCAGTATTTCGGGACCCTACGAGCAGTACTTC
CDR3 protein: CASSISGPYEQYF

J gene: TRBJ1-2
clone size: .
V gene: TRBV28
D gene: TRBD1
CDR3 DNA: TGTGCCAGCAGCTTGACAGGGTCCGGGGGCTACACCTTC
CDR3 protein: CASSLTGSGGYTF

J gene: TRBJ2-5
clone size: .
V gene: TRBV5-1
D gene: TRBD1
CDR3 DNA: TGCGCCAGCAGCTCCCCAGAGGGGACAGGGGTTTCGGAGACCCAGTACTTC
CDR3 protein: CASSSPEGTGVSETQYF

J gene: TRBJ2-6
clone size: once
V gene: TRBV7-3
D gene: TRBD1
CDR3 DNA: TGTGCCAGCAGCCTTGACAGGGCTGGGGCCAACGTCCTGACTTTC
CDR3 protein: CASSLDRAGANVLTF

J gene: TRBJ1-2
clone size: once
V gene: TRBV5-1
D gene: .
CDR3 DNA: TGCGCCAGCAGCTCGCAGGGGTTCGGCTATGGCTACACCTTC
CDR3 protein: CASSSQGFGYGYTF